This entry is about one T cell receptor (beta chain). Its antigen is undetermined. This specimen comes from a study of regulatory T cells in long-lasting Graves disease. Overall study: Antithyroid drug intake by newly diagnosed Graves' patients had lasted under 3 months.

There are 16 residues in the CDR3. The V gene end was trimmed by 2 bases and the J gene end by 7 bases; junction bases not matched to a gene: 12. The germline V gene encodes CDR1 SGHRS and CDR2 YFSETQ. Both iRepertoire HTBI primers and Arm-PCR of CDR3 regions were used to build the TCR beta libraries. TCRdb reprocessed the multiplex PCR reads with MiXCR, giving one entry per CDR3 protein. The sample yields about 470,000 distinct CDR3 sequences, about a sixth seen once. Time point given: newly diagnosed GD, antithyroid drugs for less than 3 months. With RNA extracted from PBMCs as input, the TCR library was made. Study-level results: Persistent disease preferred TRBV28, TRBJ1-2 and TRBJ2-5.

The same sample was also studied in work on T cells in Graves' hyperthyroidism and ophthalmopathy. That work contributes: In blood, most of the thyroid clonotypes expanded above 0.001 were also present.

The origin of this receptor is a man aged 35 to 55 with Graves disease. The material sequenced was peripheral blood mononuclear cells (PBMCs), taken at new diagnosis, from a patient treated with antithyroid drugs. The gene calls are TRBV5-1 and TRBJ2-7; TRBD2 aligns across 10 bases. In nucleotides, the CDR3 is TGCGCCAGCAGCTTTAGGACTAGCGGCCCCTACGTTGAGCAGTACTTC. Translation gives CASSFRTSGPYVEQYF.